These 14 T cell receptor beta chains were sequenced from one sample in a study of PD-1 blockade in mismatch repair-deficient tumors. The repertoire was sequenced with immunoSEQ multiplex PCR; TCRdb's copy has only in-frame clones and lacks some. The data contain about 19,000 clones, approximately 80% of them seen just once; the ten biggest clones take up 1.2% to 1.5%. The input for sequencing was PBMCs, taken 52 weeks after starting pembrolizumab. These receptors were taken from an adult with mismatch repair-deficient cancer.

J is TRBJ2-1 and V is TRBV6-1, with D perhaps TRBD2 (6 bases). Germline V gene lookup returns CDR1 MNHNS and CDR2 SASEGT. V lost 5 bases, J lost 0 bases, and 11 bases lay in between. This CDR3 has 15 amino acids. CDR3 residues: CASSSSASSYNEQFF. The CDR3 DNA follows: TGTGCCAGCAGTTCTAGCGCCAGCTCCTACAATGAGCAGTTCTTC.

This clone was detected only a few times. The rearrangement uses TRBV19 and TRBJ2-7, with 8 bases aligning to TRBD2. The CDR3 consists of 14 residues. Losses at the gene ends were 6 bases for V and 3 bases for J; bases not matched to a gene: 7. CDR1 and CDR2 from the germline V gene are LNHDA and SQIVND (reference sequence). The chain's CDR3 is CASSSAGAYYEQYF. The CDR3 DNA is TGTGCCAGTAGCTCAGCGGGAGCCTACTACGAGCAGTACTTC.

This clone was recorded once. The chain employs TRBV11-2 and TRBJ2-1; the D gene is possibly TRBD1 (6 bases). The CDR3 loop spans 14 amino acids. The V end lost 5 bases, the J end lost 5 bases, and 13 bases lay between the germline ends. CDR1 and CDR2 (germline): SGHAT, FQNNGV. In nucleotides, the CDR3 is TGTGCCAGCAGCAAGGCAGGGGCCCACAATGAGCAGTTCTTC. Protein: CASSKAGAHNEQFF.

The genes are TRBV19 and TRBJ2-1, with 13 bases that match TRBD2. Germline-derived CDR1 and CDR2 are LNHDA and SQIVND (reference sequence). The junction had 3 bases not matched to a gene; V was cut back by 1 base and J by 6 bases. This CDR3 is 16 amino acids long. In DNA form, the CDR3 reads TGTGCCAGTAGTATAGGCTGGACTAGCGGGAGCAATGAGCAGTTCTTC. This encodes CASSIGWTSGSNEQFF.

This clone was observed a single time. The chain recombines TRBV9 with TRBJ2-1; TRBD2 agrees at 8 bases. In germline, CDR1 is SGDLS, CDR2 YYNGEE. The CDR3 totals 18 residues. V lost 0 bases and J lost 0; bases outside the gene matches: 8. The CDR3 DNA follows: TGTGCCAGCAGCGTAGTCCCGGGAGGGGGAAGCTCCTACAATGAGCAGTTCTTC. As protein: CASSVVPGGGSSYNEQFF.

The rearrangement joins TRBV29-1 to TRBJ1-5; maybe TRBD1 (5 bases). The CDR3 runs to 13 residues. Germline V CDR1 and CDR2: SQVTM, ANQGSEA. Between the trimmed V and J ends, which lost 4 bases and 6 bases, there was a span of 13 bases. The CDR3 DNA follows: TGCAGCGTTGGATGGGGCAGAAGTCAGCCCCAGCATTTT. Translated: CSVGWGRSQPQHF.

The chain combines TRBV7-8 with TRBJ1-2; D is uncertain. Per the germline V gene, CDR1 is SGHVS and CDR2 is FQNEAQ. Trimming cost V 6 bases and J 0 bases, with 8 bases left between them. The CDR3 contains 13 residues. The CDR3 spells CASSQTTNYGYTF. CDR3 DNA sequence: TGTGCCAGCAGTCAAACAACTAACTATGGCTACACCTTC.

This rearrangement joins TRBV28 to TRBJ2-5, with 9 nucleotides matching TRBD2. The J call may not be correct, given that the DNA end is closer to TRBJ2-7. The CDR3 extends over 14 amino acids. Germline loops: CDR1 MDHEN, CDR2 SYDVKM. The CDR3 sequence: CASSFLAGKHEQYF. CDR3 nucleotides: TGTGCCAGCAGTTTTCTAGCGGGAAAGCACGAGCAGTACTTC.

This clone was counted a few times. This chain links TRBV29-1 with TRBJ2-7; 7 bases agree with TRBD2. In germline, CDR1 is SQVTM, CDR2 ANQGSEA. V trimming: 1 base; J trimming: 3 bases; junction bases outside the gene matches: 6. This CDR3 spans 14 amino acids. CDR3 nucleotide sequence: TGCAGCGTTGAAGCTGGCGCGGGGGACTACGAGCAGTACTTC. It encodes CSVEAGAGDYEQYF.

The rearrangement joins TRBV2 to TRBJ2-3; D remains ambiguous. The CDR3 is 12 residues long. Between the trimmed V and J ends, which lost 7 bases and 0 bases, there was a span of 5 bases. The germline V gene encodes CDR1 SNHLY and CDR2 FYNNEI. The CDR3 coding sequence is TGTGCCAGCACGGTCAGCACAGATACGCAGTATTTT. Translation gives CASTVSTDTQYF.

V is TRBV27 and J is TRBJ2-1, with no clear D. V lost 4 bases and J lost 3, with 4 bases in between. Germline CDR1 is MNHEY and CDR2 is SMNVEV (reference sequence). The CDR3 loop spans 12 amino acids. CDR3 sequence reads: CASSYGYNEQFF. As DNA, the CDR3 is TGTGCCAGCAGTTACGGCTACAATGAGCAGTTCTTC.

This rearrangement joins TRBV5-1 to TRBJ1-2, with 9 bases that match TRBD1. The length of the CDR3 is 16 residues. The V segment lost 0 bases and the J segment 4 bases; nucleotides outside the gene matches: 7. CDR1 is SGHRS, CDR2 YFSETQ, per germline. For the CDR3, the DNA is TGCGCCAGCAGCTTGGGCGGGACAGGGATGGTCTATGGCTACACCTTC. Translating gives CASSLGGTGMVYGYTF.

Note on this clone: The germline gene is not matched at one end of the junction; a read error may be the cause. The genes are TRBV7-7 and TRBJ2-5; TRBD1 is a possible D gene (5 bases). Germline V lookup: CDR1 SSHAT, CDR2 FNYEAQ (reference sequence). The CDR3 has 13 residues. The DNA of the CDR3 is TGTGCTAGCAGCTTAGGGGCAGGAGAGACCCAGTACTTC. Its protein product is CASSLGAGETQYF. Full variable domain (outside the CDR3, taken from reference TRBV7-7 and TRBJ2-5): GAGVSQSPRYKVTKRGQDVTLRCDPISSHATLYWYQQALGQGPEFLTYFNYEAQPDKSGLPSDRFSAERPEGSISTLTIQRTEQRDSAMYRCASSLGAGETQYFGPGTRLLVL.

V and J are TRBV19 and TRBJ2-3, with 7 bases fitting TRBD1. The CDR3 has 15 amino acids. In germline, CDR1 is LNHDA, CDR2 SQIVND (reference sequence). V was clipped by 6 bases and J by 0 bases; unmatched bases: 6. In DNA, the CDR3 is TGTGCCAGTAGGAAACAGGGGTCAAGCACAGATACGCAGTATTTT. Translated: CASRKQGSSTDTQYF.